This T cell receptor (beta chain) was found in a study of regulatory T cells in long-lasting Graves disease. Relying on iRepertoire HTBI primers and Arm-PCR of CDR3 regions, the team built TCR beta libraries. MiXCR, run by TCRdb on the multiplex PCR reads, gives a single entry per CDR3 protein. Of roughly 450,000 distinct CDR3 sequences listed, less than 25% are singletons. This clonotype was detected a few times. Its specificity is not known. Time point of the sample: persistent/refractory GD, antithyroid drugs over 5 years with positive TRAb. Generation of the TCR library employed RNA extracted from PBMCs. The patients were enrolled through endocrinology in Xi'an, China. Study conclusions and caveats: Persistent patients shared fewer than 3,500 public clonotypes among themselves. Newly diagnosed patients shared fewer, at about a thousand. Having few samples may have compromised the accuracy.

This clonotype originated in a female donor with Graves disease. The material sequenced was peripheral blood mononuclear cells (PBMCs), taken when the disease was refractory, from a patient treated with antithyroid drugs.

CDR3 sequence: CASSFSWSSGTINIAKNIQYF. The DNA of the CDR3 is TGCGCCAGCAGCTTTTCGTGGAGTAGCGGGACCATCAATATAGCCAAAAACATTCAGTACTTC. The V gene is TRBV5-1, the J gene TRBJ2-4, with 8 nucleotides matching TRBD2. Germline values: CDR1 SGHRS, CDR2 YFSETQ. Trimming removed 2 bases from V and 0 bases from J; junction bases left unmatched: 19. The CDR3 has 21 amino acids. Complete variable domain (other parts from reference TRBV5-1 and TRBJ2-4): KAGVTQTPRYLIKTRGQQVTLSCSPISGHRSVSWYQQTPGQGLQFLFEYFSETQRNKGNFPGRFSGRQFSNSRSEMNVSTLELGDSALYLCASSFSWSSGTINIAKNIQYFGAGTRLSVL.